This TCR beta chain is drawn from a study of T cell responses to AZD1222 COVID-19 vaccine (dated by TCRdb to the early 2020s). Concerning the study at large: AZD1222 recipients given second doses at about 4 weeks or at about 12 weeks were pooled, since spike-specific TCR depth and breadth were not found to differ between the two schedules. A total of roughly 240 trial participants underwent TCR sequencing, of whom around 200 received two doses of AZD1222 and around 26 received two doses of the MenACWY control vaccine. Enrollment into the trials was organized by age into subgroups of 18-55, 56-69 and 70-plus years, and those subgroups contained about 160, 30 and 59 TCR-sequenced participants, respectively.

Overall study outcomes, separate from this receptor: Because no day 14 peak-response samples were available, the repertoires could be characterized only after the peak T cell response. Spike-specific TCR breadth and depth rose significantly after two AZD1222 doses compared with day 0 and with MenACWY recipients. Conclusions about previously exposed vaccinees were limited because only a handful of AZD1222 recipients were SARS-CoV-2 seropositive at baseline. Vaccine-associated CD4 TCRs spanned the whole spike protein, with dominant responses in regions 160-218 and 743-854. Epitopes outside the regions mutated in the B.1.351 and B.1.1.7 variants were reportedly recognized by nearly half of the unique spike-specific TCRs. Participants were mostly white British and included more females than males, and it was suggested by the authors that clonal diversity may have been underestimated. In the small 56-69-year group, the increase in depth fell short of significance, most likely because of low power.

The time point label, as the study defines it: baseline before first vaccination. Vaccinee samples came from UK trials COV001 and COV002, including a single-blind randomized controlled phase 2/3 trial of AZD1222 (ChAdOx1 nCoV-19) in healthy adults. Trial participant PBMC samples were collected at day 0 and day 28 after the second dose for TCRbeta chain sequencing. The CDR3 regions of human TCRbeta chains were analyzed by immunosequencing. The paper's processing steps were these. TCRs in the repertoires were compared against a reference library of SARS-CoV-2-specific TCRs that had been generated with the MIRA antigen-specificity platform. Breadth was defined as the fraction of unique TCRs that were SARS-CoV-2-associated, and depth was defined as the fraction of total T cells that were SARS-CoV-2-associated. Using the MIRA data, every spike-specific TCR was mapped to the spike region that the TCR reacted to and assigned to either a CD4 or a CD8 class. Log10-transformed breadth and depth values were compared by one-way ANOVA with Sidak's multiple comparisons tests. TCRdb provides this immuneACCESS table in a form limited to in-frame rearrangements. Some clones are lacking; in checked studies, under half of them reflect an unresolved V gene, and why the rest are absent is not known. V and J calls and clone size come straight from that table; D and trimming were deduced from the DNA. Here the sample has 150,000 to 200,000 clones; roughly 89% occur a single time. The ten largest clonotypes hold approximately 1.6% of the sample.

Concerning this clone itself: Its antigen is currently not known. No much larger clone is present one base from it, and per-base qualities are unavailable.

The TCR originated in an adult in good health. This material consisted of peripheral blood, taken on day 0 of AZD1222 vaccination.

For the CDR3, the sequence is CASSLSGGHTEAFF. The nucleotides are TGTGCCAGCAGCTTATCCGGGGGACACACTGAAGCTTTCTTT. The chain is assembled from TRBV7-3 and TRBJ1-1, and the D gene may be TRBD1, 5 bases matching. Reading from cysteine to phenylalanine, the CDR3 counts 14 amino acids. Here the CDR3 DNA is all that survives: 42 bases in frame from base 1. CDR1 and CDR2 were assigned from the germline V gene as SGHTA and FQGTGA. Between the V and J ends, shortened by 2 bases and 3 bases respectively, the junction contains 10 bases.